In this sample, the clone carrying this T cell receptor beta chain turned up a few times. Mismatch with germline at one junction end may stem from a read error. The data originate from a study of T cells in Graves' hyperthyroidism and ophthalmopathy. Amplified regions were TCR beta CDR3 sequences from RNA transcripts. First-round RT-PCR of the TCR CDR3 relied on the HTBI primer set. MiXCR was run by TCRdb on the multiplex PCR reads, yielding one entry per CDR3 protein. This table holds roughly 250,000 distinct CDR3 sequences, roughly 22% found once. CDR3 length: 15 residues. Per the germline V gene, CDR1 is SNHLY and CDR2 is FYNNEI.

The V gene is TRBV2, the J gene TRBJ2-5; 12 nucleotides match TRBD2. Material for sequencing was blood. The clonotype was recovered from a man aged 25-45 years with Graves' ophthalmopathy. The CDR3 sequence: CAGSSRTSGKETQYF. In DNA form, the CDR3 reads TGTGCCGGCAGTTCCAGGACTAGCGGGAAAGAGACCCAGTACTTC.